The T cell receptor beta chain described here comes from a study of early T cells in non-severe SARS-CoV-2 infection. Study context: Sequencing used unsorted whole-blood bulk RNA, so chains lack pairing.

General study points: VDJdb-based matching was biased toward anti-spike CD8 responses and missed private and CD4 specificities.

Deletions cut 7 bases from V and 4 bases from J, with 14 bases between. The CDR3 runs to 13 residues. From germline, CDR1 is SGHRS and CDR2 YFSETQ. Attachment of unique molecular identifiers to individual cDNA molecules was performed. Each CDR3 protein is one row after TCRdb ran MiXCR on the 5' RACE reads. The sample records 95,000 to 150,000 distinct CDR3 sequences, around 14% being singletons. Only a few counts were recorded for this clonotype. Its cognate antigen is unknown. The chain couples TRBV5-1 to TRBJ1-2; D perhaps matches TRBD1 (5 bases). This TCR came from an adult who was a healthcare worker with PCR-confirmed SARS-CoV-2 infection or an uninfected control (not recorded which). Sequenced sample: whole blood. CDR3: CASQGTPGYGYTF. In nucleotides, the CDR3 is TGCGCCAGCCAAGGGACGCCAGGCTATGGCTACACCTTC.